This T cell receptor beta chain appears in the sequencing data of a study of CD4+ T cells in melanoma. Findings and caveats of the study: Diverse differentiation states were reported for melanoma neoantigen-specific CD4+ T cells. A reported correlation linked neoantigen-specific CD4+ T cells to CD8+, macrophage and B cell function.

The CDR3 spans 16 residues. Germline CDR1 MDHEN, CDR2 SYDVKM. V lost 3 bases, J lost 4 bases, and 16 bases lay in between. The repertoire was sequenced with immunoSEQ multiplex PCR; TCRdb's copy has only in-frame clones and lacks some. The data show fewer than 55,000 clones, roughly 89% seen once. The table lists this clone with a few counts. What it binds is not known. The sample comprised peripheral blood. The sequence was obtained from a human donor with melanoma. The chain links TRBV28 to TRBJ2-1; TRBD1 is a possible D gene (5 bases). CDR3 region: CASSLVGDSLYNEQFF. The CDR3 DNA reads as TGTGCCAGCAGTTTGGTAGGAGACAGCTTGTACAATGAGCAGTTCTTC.